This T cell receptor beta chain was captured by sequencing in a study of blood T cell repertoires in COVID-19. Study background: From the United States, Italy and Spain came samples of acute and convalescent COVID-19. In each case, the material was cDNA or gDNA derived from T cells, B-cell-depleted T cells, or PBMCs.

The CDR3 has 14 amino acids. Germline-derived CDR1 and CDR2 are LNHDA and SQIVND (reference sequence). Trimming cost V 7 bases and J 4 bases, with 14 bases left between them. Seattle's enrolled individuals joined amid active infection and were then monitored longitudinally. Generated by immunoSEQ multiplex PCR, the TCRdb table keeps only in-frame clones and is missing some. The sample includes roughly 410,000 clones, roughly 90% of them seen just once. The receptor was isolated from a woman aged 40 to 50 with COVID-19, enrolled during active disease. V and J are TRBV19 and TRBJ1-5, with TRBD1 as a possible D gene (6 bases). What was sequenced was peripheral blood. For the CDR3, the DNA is TGTGCCAGTACCCGTCGGGGACAAAATCAGCCCCAGCATTTT. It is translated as CASTRRGQNQPQHF.